The 23 T cell receptor beta chains in this list originate from one sample, sequenced in a study of blood T cell repertoires in COVID-19. Generated by immunoSEQ multiplex PCR, the TCRdb table keeps only in-frame clones and is missing some. Of 45,000 to 50,000 clones in the sample, approximately 87% were seen once. Sequencing was carried out using peripheral blood. Every receptor here comes from a human donor in a cohort sampled during active COVID-19.

The chain links TRBV7-9 to TRBJ2-1, with a possible D match to TRBD2 (5 bases). Germline V gives CDR1 SEHNR, CDR2 FQNEAQ (reference sequence). This CDR3 spans 17 amino acids. Trimming took 6 bases from V and 0 from J, leaving 18 bases between them. The CDR3 is CASSPRPGLSSYNEQFF. In nucleotides, the CDR3 is TGTGCCAGCAGTCCCCGACCCGGACTGAGCTCCTACAATGAGCAGTTCTTC.

J is TRBJ2-3 and V is TRBV11-3, with 8 bases identical to TRBD2. The germline CDR1 and CDR2 sequences are SGHNT and YENEEA. The length of the CDR3 is 17 residues. J lost 3 bases, V lost 2 bases, and 10 bases had no gene match. CDR3 DNA: TGTGCCAGCAGCTTACCGTCCCTCAGCGGGGGTACAGATACGCAGTATTTT. This gives the protein CASSLPSLSGGTDTQYF.

The V gene is TRBV7-2, the J gene TRBJ2-1, with TRBD2 matching over 8 bases. J was trimmed by 3 bases and V by 4 bases; bases with no gene match: 2. CDR3 length: 14 residues. Germline V gene sequence: CDR1 SGHTA, CDR2 FQGNSA. The CDR3 is CASSSGTSYNEQFF. CDR3 bases: TGTGCCAGCAGCTCCGGGACTAGCTACAATGAGCAGTTCTTC.

The gene calls are TRBV27 and TRBJ2-5; 9 bases match TRBD2. Germline CDR1 MNHEY, CDR2 SMNVEV (reference sequence). This CDR3 region has 17 residues. With V trimmed by 2 bases and J by 0 bases, 7 bases remained unmatched. The CDR3: CASSLGVAGVYQETQYF. Written as DNA, the CDR3 is TGTGCCAGCAGTTTAGGGGTAGCGGGGGTGTACCAAGAGACCCAGTACTTC.

The V call is TRBV5-1, the J call TRBJ2-3, with 10 bases that match TRBD2. Germline values: CDR1 SGHRS, CDR2 YFSETQ. V trimming: 0 bases; J trimming: 4 bases; junction bases outside the gene matches: 5. The CDR3 length is 16 residues. CDR3 coding DNA: TGCGCCAGCAGCTTGGCGGCTAGCGGGGGATCAGATACGCAGTATTTT. This encodes CASSLAASGGSDTQYF.

The chain employs TRBV18 and TRBJ2-2; 7 positions agree with TRBD1. The junction had 2 bases not matched to a gene; V was cut back by 1 base and J by 3 bases. The CDR3 is 15 amino acids. Germline CDR1 is KGHSH and CDR2 is LQKENI. The CDR3 DNA reads TGTGCCAGCTCACCACGACAGGGCGACACCGGGGAGCTGTTTTTT. Amino acid sequence: CASSPRQGDTGELFF.

J is TRBJ2-4 and V is TRBV9; maybe TRBD2 (6 bases). CDR3 length: 16 amino acids. Germline-derived CDR1 and CDR2 are SGDLS and YYNGEE. V gave up 3 bases and J gave up 3 bases, with 16 bases separating them. CDR3 in amino acids: CASSGSSGGDKNIQYF. As DNA, the CDR3 is TGTGCCAGCAGCGGTTCGTCCGGGGGTGACAAAAACATTCAGTACTTC.

This clone was observed once. The chain employs TRBV19 and TRBJ1-2; 10 positions match TRBD1. The CDR3 consists of 13 residues. The junction had 5 bases not matched to a gene; V was cut back by 5 bases and J by 8 bases. Germline V gives CDR1 LNHDA, CDR2 SQIVND (reference sequence). CDR3 amino acids: CASSPGDRGGYTF. The DNA for the CDR3 is TGTGCCAGTAGTCCGGGGGACAGGGGAGGCTACACCTTC.

CDR3 DNA sequence: TGTGCCAGCAAGGGACCGGGACAACCGTACTACGAGCAGTACTTC. It codes for CASKGPGQPYYEQYF. V and J are TRBV6-6 and TRBJ2-7, with D perhaps matching TRBD1 (6 bases). This CDR3 spans 15 amino acids. Deletions cut 7 bases from V and 3 bases from J, with 19 bases between. Germline-derived CDR1 and CDR2 are MNHNY and SVGAGI (reference sequence).

J is TRBJ1-1 and V is TRBV18, with a possible D match to TRBD1 (5 bases). The V gene lost 3 bases and the J gene lost 4 bases, with 15 bases spanning the gap. The CDR3 contains 15 residues. CDR1 and CDR2 (germline): KGHSH, LQKENI. The CDR3 coding sequence is TGTGCCAGCTCACCCGTCCGGGGGGAGGGCACTGAAGCTTTCTTT. Its protein product is CASSPVRGEGTEAFF.

The chain combines TRBV5-6 with TRBJ1-5; tentative D call: TRBD1 (6 bases). Germline CDR1 and CDR2: SGHDT and YYEEEE. CDR3 size: 13 residues. Trimming took off 7 bases at V and 4 bases at J, with 12 bases between the two ends. CDR3 amino acids: CASSRGVNQPQHF. DNA of the CDR3: TGTGCCAGCTCCAGGGGAGTTAATCAGCCCCAGCATTTT. Filled out from reference TRBV5-6 and TRBJ1-5, the complete variable domain reads DAGVTQSPTHLIKTRGQQVTLRCSPKSGHDTVSWYQQALGQGPQFIFQYYEEEERQRGNFPDRFSGHQFPNYSSELNVNALLLGDSALYLCASSRGVNQPQHFGDGTRLSIL.

Only a few counts were recorded for this clone. The chain couples TRBV2 to TRBJ1-2; TRBD1 might be the D (5 bases). Trimming shortened V by 2 bases and J by 2 bases, and 6 bases separated the two germline ends. Per germline, CDR1 SNHLY and CDR2 FYNNEI. The CDR3 is 13 amino acids. The CDR3 bases are TGTGCCAGCAGTGAATCAGGGAACTATGGCTACACCTTC. Amino acid sequence: CASSESGNYGYTF. Full variable domain (outside the CDR3, taken from reference TRBV2 and TRBJ1-2): EPEVTQTPSHQVTQMGQEVILRCVPISNHLYFYWYRQILGQKVEFLVSFYNNEISEKSEIFDDQFSVERPDGSNFTLKIRSTKLEDSAMYFCASSESGNYGYTFGSGTRLTVV.

The chain employs TRBV3-1 (or the pseudogene TRBV3-2) and TRBJ2-7; D remains unclear. The germline CDR1 and CDR2 sequences are LGHDT and YNNKEL (reference sequence). The length of the CDR3 is 11 residues. Trimming pared 4 bases from V and 5 bases from J, leaving 6 bases between. CDR3 bases: TGTGCCAGCAGCCCAATTCACGAGCAGTACTTC. Amino acids: CASSPIHEQYF.

V is TRBV5-5 and J is TRBJ2-5, with a tentative D call TRBD1 (6 bases). There are 14 residues in the CDR3. Germline V lookup: CDR1 SGHKS, CDR2 YYEKEE (reference sequence). V was trimmed by 0 bases and J by 5 bases, leaving 11 bases between them. Here the CDR3 DNA reads TGTGCCAGCAGCTTGGTTTATGGGGGCGAGACCCAGTACTTC. Its translation: CASSLVYGGETQYF.

The rearrangement joins TRBV9 to TRBJ1-5; no clear D. The CDR3 covers 15 residues. V was shortened by 0 bases and J by 5 bases, with 12 bases between the two germline ends. Germline CDR1 SGDLS, CDR2 YYNGEE. The CDR3 loop is CASSVDWAWDQPQHF. The CDR3 DNA sequence: TGTGCCAGCAGCGTAGATTGGGCCTGGGATCAGCCCCAGCATTTT.

This clone was counted a few times. This chain links TRBV28 with TRBJ1-5; D is perhaps TRBD1 (5 bases). V was cut by 2 bases and J by 5 bases, with 13 bases left in between. Per the germline V gene, CDR1 is MDHEN and CDR2 is SYDVKM. The CDR3 length is 15 residues. The CDR3 loop is CASSLGAGRYQPQHF. For the CDR3, the DNA is TGTGCCAGCAGTTTAGGGGCGGGGCGTTATCAGCCCCAGCATTTT.

J is TRBJ2-1 and V is TRBV30; weak D call: TRBD2 (7 bases). Trimming took 3 bases from V and 2 from J, leaving 14 bases between them. CDR1 GTSNPN and CDR2 SVGIG come from the germline V gene (reference sequence). This CDR3 is 15 amino acids long. The CDR3 protein is CAWSEGGATYNEQFF. The CDR3 DNA sequence: TGTGCCTGGAGCGAAGGGGGGGCCACCTACAATGAGCAGTTCTTC.

For the CDR3, the DNA is TGTGCCAGCAGCGTAGATCAGGGAAGGACTGAAGCTTTCTTT. This gives the protein CASSVDQGRTEAFF. V gene TRBV9 combines with J gene TRBJ1-1, with D tentatively TRBD1 (5 bases). The CDR3 has 14 amino acids. Germline loops: CDR1 SGDLS, CDR2 YYNGEE. Trimming removed 0 bases at V and 5 bases at J, with 11 bases between.

The gene calls are TRBV3-1 (or the pseudogene TRBV3-2) and TRBJ2-5, with 15 bases aligning to TRBD2. This CDR3 has 18 residues. The germline gives CDR1 LGHDT, CDR2 YNNKEL (reference sequence). Trimming removed 4 bases from V and 3 bases from J; junction bases left unmatched: 9. CDR3 in amino acids: CASSPWTSGGAGEETQYF. DNA for the CDR3: TGTGCCAGCAGCCCCTGGACTAGCGGGGGGGCTGGGGAAGAGACCCAGTACTTC.

The V gene is TRBV10-3, the J gene TRBJ2-1, with 10 bases aligning to TRBD2. Germline V gene sequence: CDR1 ENHRY, CDR2 SYGVKD. V shed 2 bases and J 7 bases; nucleotides not matched to a gene: 11. The CDR3 consists of 17 residues. CDR3 in DNA: TGTGCCATCAGTGAGAACCGGGAGCGGGGGGGCGGGAATGAGCAGTTCTTC. It encodes CAISENRERGGGNEQFF.

The CDR3 protein is CASSSGTLGNTIYF. In DNA form, the CDR3 reads TGCGCCAGCAGCTCCGGGACACTAGGAAACACCATATATTTT. J is TRBJ1-3 and V is TRBV5-1, with a tentative D call TRBD1 (6 bases). CDR3 length: 14 residues. V shed 3 bases and J shed 4 bases, with 11 bases lying between them. Germline V gene lookup returns CDR1 SGHRS and CDR2 YFSETQ.

The chain carries TRBV7-6 and TRBJ2-1; D not resolved. This CDR3 has 17 residues. Germline-derived CDR1 and CDR2 are SGHVS and FNYEAQ. Trimming pared 1 base from V and 0 bases from J, leaving 13 bases between. CDR3 in amino acids: CASSLGGGRSSYNEQFF. The CDR3 nucleotides are TGTGCCAGCAGCTTAGGCGGCGGCCGAAGCTCCTACAATGAGCAGTTCTTC.

V is TRBV11-3 and J is TRBJ2-1, with D possibly TRBD1 on 6 matching bases. Germline V gene sequence: CDR1 SGHNT, CDR2 YENEEA. Trimming took 5 bases from V and 4 from J, leaving 15 bases between them. The CDR3 covers 15 residues. CDR3 in DNA: TGTGCCAGCAGCCCCGATGGGGACAATTACAATGAGCAGTTCTTC. The encoded protein is CASSPDGDNYNEQFF.